The present entry profiles one TCR beta chain with its context. This sample was taken from a study of CD8 T cells in Susac syndrome. When the RNA was reverse transcribed, random hexamers were used with an input of about 0.5 to 1 ug. Across 54 Vbeta and 13 Jbeta, immunoSEQ multiplex PCR amplified TCR beta CDR3. From the immunoSEQ multiplex PCR reads, TCRdb called clonotypes with MiXCR, one entry per CDR3 protein. The table lists almost 450,000 distinct CDR3 sequences, more than 70% of them singletons. V was clipped by 5 bases and J by 7 bases, with 14 bases between them. Germline-derived CDR1 and CDR2 are GTSNPN and SVGIG (reference sequence). The CDR3 is 13 residues long.

The TCR originated in a human donor with multiple sclerosis. The gene calls are TRBV30 and TRBJ1-4; tentative D call: TRBD1 (5 bases). Sample: CD8+ T cells from PBMCs. CDR3 in amino acids: CAWSRGGGEKLFF. The CDR3 DNA sequence: TGTGCCTGGTCCCGCGGCGGGGGTGAAAAACTGTTTTTT.